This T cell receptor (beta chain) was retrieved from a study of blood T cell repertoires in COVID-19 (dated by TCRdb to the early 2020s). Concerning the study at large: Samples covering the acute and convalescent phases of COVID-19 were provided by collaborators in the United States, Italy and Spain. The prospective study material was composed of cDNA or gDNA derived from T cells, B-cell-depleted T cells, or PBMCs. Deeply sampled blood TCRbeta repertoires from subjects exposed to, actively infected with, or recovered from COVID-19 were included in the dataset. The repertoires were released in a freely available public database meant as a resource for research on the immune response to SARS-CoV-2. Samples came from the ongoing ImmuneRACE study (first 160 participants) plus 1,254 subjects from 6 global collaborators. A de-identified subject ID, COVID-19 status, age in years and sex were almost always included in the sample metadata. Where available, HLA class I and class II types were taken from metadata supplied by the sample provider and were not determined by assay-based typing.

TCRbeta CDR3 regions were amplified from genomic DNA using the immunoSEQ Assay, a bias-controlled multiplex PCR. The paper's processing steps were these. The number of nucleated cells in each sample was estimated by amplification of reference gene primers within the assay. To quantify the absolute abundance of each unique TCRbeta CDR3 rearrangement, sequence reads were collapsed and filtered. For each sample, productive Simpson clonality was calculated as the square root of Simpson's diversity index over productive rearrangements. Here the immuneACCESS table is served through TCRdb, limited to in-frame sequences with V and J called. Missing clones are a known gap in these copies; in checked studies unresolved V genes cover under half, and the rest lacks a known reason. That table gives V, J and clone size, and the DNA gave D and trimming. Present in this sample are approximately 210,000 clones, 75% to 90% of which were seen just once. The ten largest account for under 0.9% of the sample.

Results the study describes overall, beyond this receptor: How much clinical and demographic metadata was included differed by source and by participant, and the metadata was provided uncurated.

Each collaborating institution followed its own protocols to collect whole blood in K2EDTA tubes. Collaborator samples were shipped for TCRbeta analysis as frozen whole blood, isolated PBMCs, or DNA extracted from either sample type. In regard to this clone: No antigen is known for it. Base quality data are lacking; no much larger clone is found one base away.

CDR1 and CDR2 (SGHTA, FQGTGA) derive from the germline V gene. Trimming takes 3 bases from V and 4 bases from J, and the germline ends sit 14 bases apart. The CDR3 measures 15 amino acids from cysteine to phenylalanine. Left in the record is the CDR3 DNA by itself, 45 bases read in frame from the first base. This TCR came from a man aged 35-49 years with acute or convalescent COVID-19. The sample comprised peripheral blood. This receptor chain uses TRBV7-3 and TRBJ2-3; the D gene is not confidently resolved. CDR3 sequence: CASSFDGNYPDTQYF. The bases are TGTGCCAGCAGCTTCGATGGCAATTATCCAGATACGCAGTATTTT.